This T cell receptor (beta chain) derives from a study of blood T cell repertoires in COVID-19. Study summary: Sites in the United States, Italy and Spain provided acute and convalescent COVID-19 samples.

Original methodology: Amplifying reference gene primers gave estimates of nucleated cell counts. Profiled with immunoSEQ multiplex PCR; TCRdb holds only in-frame clones, not every one. D and trimming come from the DNA, and the V and J calls and clone size come from that table. Of about 130,000 clones listed, around 81% are singletons. The CDR3 extends over 14 amino acids. Looked up from germline, CDR1 is SQVTM and CDR2 is ANQGSEA. Trimming cost V 4 bases and J 0 bases, with 12 bases left between them. Seattle participants joined during active infection and were tracked over time. Material: peripheral blood. The chain is built from TRBV29-1 and TRBJ1-1; D not resolved. The sequence was collected from a man between 25 and 39 years old with COVID-19, enrolled during active disease. In DNA form, the CDR3 reads TGCAGCGTTGGAGGCCTCAGCATGAACACTGAAGCTTTCTTT. It yields the protein CSVGGLSMNTEAFF.